This T cell receptor (beta chain) comes out of a study of OX40 agonist ivuxolimab in advanced cancers. Data came from immunoSEQ multiplex PCR; TCRdb stores just in-frame clones and leaves some out. The table has around 100,000 clones, roughly 89% seen once. Trimming removed 5 bases at V and 2 bases at J, with 13 bases between. Per germline, CDR1 MNHNS and CDR2 SASEGT. This CDR3 is built from 14 residues. The receptor's source is an adult with an advanced solid tumor such as melanoma, head and neck, liver or kidney cancer. The chain recombines TRBV6-1 with TRBJ2-7; TRBD1 might be the D (5 bases). Here the sequenced sample was CD4+ or CD8+ T cells sorted from blood, taken in a trial of the OX40 agonist ivuxolimab. DNA of the CDR3: TGTGCCAGCAGTCCCAGGACAACCGCCTACGAGCAGTACTTC. The encoded protein is CASSPRTTAYEQYF.